These 28 T cell receptor beta chains were sequenced from one sample in a study of neurological immune-mediated disorders. TCRdb re-called the 5' RACE reads through MiXCR, storing one row per CDR3 protein. The sample has approximately 82,000 distinct CDR3 sequences, roughly 13% seen once. Time point described: longitudinal time-point 2. Sequenced input: PBMCs. These receptors were taken from a female donor with HTLV-1-associated myelopathy (HAM/TSP).

This clonotype was seen ten or more times. The CDR3 is CASSLIRGKSYEQYF. CDR3 in DNA: TGTGCCAGCAGTTTAATCAGGGGAAAATCCTACGAGCAGTACTTC. The rearrangement uses TRBV27 and TRBJ2-7, with D possibly TRBD1 on 6 matching bases. V shed 2 bases and J shed 1 base, with 12 bases lying between them. Per germline, CDR1 MNHEY and CDR2 SMNVEV (reference sequence). CDR3 length: 15 residues.

This clonotype has at least ten counts. V usage is TRBV29-1 and J usage is TRBJ1-2; TRBD1 might be the D (5 bases). V lost 6 bases, J lost 9 bases, and 17 bases lay in between. The CDR3 consists of 12 residues. The germline CDR1 and CDR2 sequences are SQVTM and ANQGSEA. The CDR3 DNA sequence: TGCAGCGTGTATTTAGGGGCAAGGAGCTACACCTTC. Translation: CSVYLGARSYTF.

This clonotype was counted many times. The gene calls are TRBV6-5 and TRBJ2-5; 12 bases are shared with TRBD1. V lost 6 bases to trimming and J lost 5 bases; unmatched junction nucleotides: 7. CDR1 is MNHEY and CDR2 is SVGAGI in the germline V gene. The CDR3 spans 15 residues. The CDR3 sequence is CASRSGTGGRETQYF. CDR3 DNA sequence: TGTGCCAGCAGGTCCGGGACAGGGGGCAGGGAGACCCAGTACTTC.

This clonotype occurred many times. This chain links TRBV7-2 with TRBJ2-3; no clear D. The CDR3 sequence is 14 residues long. V was shortened by 4 bases and J by 1 base, with 9 bases between the two germline ends. Germline loops: CDR1 SGHTA, CDR2 FQGNSA. This CDR3 reads CASSSNPGTDTQYF. In nucleotides, the CDR3 is TGTGCCAGCAGCTCAAATCCTGGCACAGATACGCAGTATTTT.

This clonotype was seen repeatedly, ten times or more. This chain uses TRBV7-9 with TRBJ1-2; possible D gene TRBD1, 5 bases. In germline, CDR1 is SEHNR, CDR2 FQNEAQ (reference sequence). The CDR3 contains 14 residues. Between the trimmed V and J ends, which lost 0 bases and 4 bases, there was a span of 9 bases. The CDR3 loop reads CASSLARGVYGYTF. As DNA, the CDR3 is TGTGCCAGCAGCTTAGCTCGGGGCGTCTATGGCTACACCTTC.

This clonotype was recorded many times. This rearrangement joins TRBV4-1 to TRBJ2-3, with D unresolved. The CDR3 consists of 16 residues. The germline V and J ends were trimmed by 1 base and 2 bases, with 13 bases remaining between them. CDR1 is MGHRA and CDR2 is YSYEKL in the germline V gene. This CDR3 reads CASSQVSRPNTDTQYF. In DNA form, the CDR3 reads TGCGCCAGCAGCCAAGTTAGCAGGCCTAACACAGATACGCAGTATTTT.

This rearrangement joins TRBV5-1 to TRBJ2-5, with 7 bases aligning to TRBD1. CDR1 SGHRS and CDR2 YFSETQ come from the germline V gene. The length of the CDR3 is 12 residues. The ends lost 2 bases at V and 6 bases at J; junction bases unmatched: 1. CDR3 loop: CASSLQGKTQYF. Written as DNA, the CDR3 is TGCGCCAGCAGCTTACAGGGGAAGACCCAGTACTTC.

In its sample, this clonotype was seen many times. The gene calls are TRBV5-1 and TRBJ1-1; weak D call: TRBD1 (6 bases). Trimming shortened V by 6 bases and J by 4 bases, and 22 bases separated the two germline ends. The CDR3 is 16 residues long. Germline V gives CDR1 SGHRS, CDR2 YFSETQ. The chain's CDR3 is CASNHDPGGATTEAFF. For the CDR3, the DNA is TGCGCCAGCAACCACGACCCCGGGGGGGCAACCACTGAAGCTTTCTTT.

The table lists this clonotype with many counts. The genes are TRBV5-1 and TRBJ2-5, with 7 bases matching TRBD1. Losses at the gene ends were 4 bases for V and 1 base for J; bases not matched to a gene: 7. The CDR3 totals 15 residues. The V gene's germline CDR1 is SGHRS and CDR2 YFSETQ. This CDR3 reads CASSRGTASQETQYF. The CDR3, as DNA: TGCGCCAGCAGCCGTGGGACAGCGAGCCAAGAGACCCAGTACTTC.

On this clonotype itself: A clone one base away is much larger, so this may be a read error. V usage is TRBV24-1 and J usage is TRBJ2-1; the D gene is possibly TRBD1 (6 bases). Trimming removed 0 bases from V and 7 bases from J, with 15 bases in between. There are 16 residues in the CDR3. Germline V CDR1 and CDR2: KGHDR, SFDVKD. CDR3 sequence (DNA): TGTGCCACCAGTGATTTGTGGGGGCCGAGTATGAATGAGCAGTTCTTC. It codes for CATSDLWGPSMNEQFF.

With respect to this clonotype: This may arise from a read error, as a much more abundant clone is one base away. The rearrangement joins TRBV12-3 or TRBV12-4 to TRBJ2-6; no reliable D call. The length of the CDR3 is 14 residues. The CDR3 coding sequence is TGTTCCAGCAAGAGAAGCTCTGGGGCCAACGTCCTGACTTTC. Amino acid sequence: CSSKRSSGANVLTF.

This clonotype was detected ten times or more. This chain links TRBV5-1 with TRBJ1-2; D unclear. The CDR3 loop spans 13 amino acids. The V and J ends lost 2 bases and 7 bases respectively, with 12 bases between them. Germline values: CDR1 SGHRS, CDR2 YFSETQ. The CDR3 region has the DNA TGCGCCAGCAGCTTTGACATAGCGCGTGGCTACACCTTC. It translates to CASSFDIARGYTF.

Of note for this clonotype: Germline and junction disagree at one end, which may indicate a read error. The V gene is TRBV29-1, the J gene TRBJ1-4; 7 nucleotides align to TRBD1. This CDR3 comprises 13 residues. The germline gives CDR1 SQVTM, CDR2 ANQGSEA. The CDR3 nucleotides read TGCAGCGTCGAAGCAGGGGGAGGTGAAAAACTGTTTTTT. Translating gives CSVEAGGGEKLFF.

Ten or more counts support this clonotype. The genes are TRBV20-1 and TRBJ2-7, with TRBD1 as a possible D gene (6 bases). The CDR3 length is 12 residues. In germline, CDR1 is DFQATT, CDR2 SNEGSKA (reference sequence). Between the trimmed V and J ends, which lost 5 bases and 2 bases, there was a span of 10 bases. CDR3 loop: CSAYRDTYEQYF. The DNA of the CDR3 is TGCAGTGCTTACCGGGACACCTACGAGCAGTACTTC.

This clonotype has a count of ten or more. V is TRBV6-5 and J is TRBJ2-7, with 11 bases identical to TRBD2. The V segment lost 6 bases and the J segment 4 bases; nucleotides outside the gene matches: 5. The CDR3 loop spans 14 amino acids. Germline-derived CDR1 and CDR2 are MNHEY and SVGAGI. The CDR3 loop reads CASSHTSGGYEQYF. DNA of the CDR3: TGTGCCAGCAGCCATACTAGCGGGGGTTACGAGCAGTACTTC.

This clonotype has at least ten counts. The V and J genes are TRBV12-3 or TRBV12-4 and TRBJ2-1; 10 positions match TRBD1. J was trimmed by 7 bases and V by 6 bases; bases with no gene match: 15. The CDR3 loop spans 17 amino acids. Here the CDR3 reads CASSLGAGTGESNEQFF. CDR3 in DNA: TGTGCCAGCAGCCTGGGAGCGGGGACAGGGGAATCTAATGAGCAGTTCTTC.

This clonotype has a count of ten or more. The chain has TRBV29-1 and TRBJ2-6, with a possible D match to TRBD1 (6 bases). The V end was cut by 0 bases, the J end by 1 base, with 7 bases between. This CDR3 has 15 residues. Germline CDR1 is SQVTM and CDR2 is ANQGSEA. In nucleotides, the CDR3 is TGCAGCGTTGAAGATCAGGGGTCTGGGGCCAACGTCCTGACTTTC. Residues: CSVEDQGSGANVLTF.

This clonotype was observed a handful of times. The junction departs from the called germline gene at one end, perhaps through a read error. The chain combines TRBV7-9 with TRBJ2-7; D remains unclear. CDR1 is SEHNR and CDR2 is FQNEAQ in the germline V gene (reference sequence). The CDR3 totals 12 residues. As DNA, the CDR3 is TGTGCCAACAGCCTCGAGACATACGAGCAGTACTTC. Amino acid sequence: CANSLETYEQYF.

Many counts were recorded for this clonotype. This chain links TRBV5-1 with TRBJ2-7; D uncertain. Germline V gives CDR1 SGHRS, CDR2 YFSETQ. The CDR3 has 15 amino acids. Trimming removed 0 bases at V and 0 bases at J, with 10 bases between. This CDR3 reads CASSLGPGSSYEQYF. CDR3 sequence (DNA): TGCGCCAGCAGCTTGGGGCCAGGTAGCTCCTACGAGCAGTACTTC. The full variable domain, its missing parts supplied by reference TRBV5-1 and TRBJ2-7, is KAGVTQTPRYLIKTRGQQVTLSCSPISGHRSVSWYQQTPGQGLQFLFEYFSETQRNKGNFPGRFSGRQFSNSRSEMNVSTLELGDSALYLCASSLGPGSSYEQYFGPGTRLTVT.

This chain uses TRBV25-1 with TRBJ2-2; 9 bases line up with TRBD1. V shed 6 bases and J 7 bases; nucleotides not matched to a gene: 9. The CDR3 extends over 15 amino acids. Germline values: CDR1 MGHDK, CDR2 SYGVNS. The CDR3 DNA sequence: TGTGCCAGCAGCGACTCGACAGGGGGAGTCGGGGAGCTGTTTTTT. It specifies CASSDSTGGVGELFF.

The table lists this clonotype with many counts. The chain has TRBV18 and TRBJ2-7, with 8 bases fitting TRBD1. Germline CDR1 is KGHSH and CDR2 is LQKENI. V was clipped by 4 bases and J by 2 bases; unmatched bases: 4. This CDR3 has 14 residues. CDR3: CASSLLQGAYEQYF. Written as DNA, the CDR3 is TGTGCCAGCTCACTACTACAGGGGGCCTACGAGCAGTACTTC.

With respect to this clonotype: One base away lies a much larger clone, so this may be a sequencing read error. This chain connects TRBV6-2 or TRBV6-3 to TRBJ1-6; D may be TRBD1 (5 bases). In germline, CDR1 is MNHEY, CDR2 SVGEGT. CDR3 size: 14 residues. DNA for the CDR3: TGTGTCAGCAGGACCGGGACTCGGAATTCACCCCTCCACTTT. Protein product: CVSRTGTRNSPLHF.

This clonotype was counted ten times or more. The chain carries TRBV20-1 and TRBJ2-7, with D possibly matching TRBD2 (5 bases). The germline V and J ends were trimmed by 1 base and 7 bases, with 14 bases remaining between them. This CDR3 region has 13 residues. Germline CDR1 and CDR2: DFQATT and SNEGSKA (reference sequence). CDR3 loop: CSARAGRAWEQYF. The CDR3 DNA is TGCAGTGCTAGAGCGGGAAGAGCGTGGGAGCAGTACTTC.

This clonotype has ten or more counts. The gene calls are TRBV6-5 and TRBJ2-5; D is uncertain. Germline CDR1 is MNHEY and CDR2 is SVGAGI. The CDR3 has 14 amino acids. V lost 2 bases and J lost 2, with 9 bases in between. The CDR3: CASSYRVGQETQYF. As DNA, the CDR3 is TGTGCCAGCAGTTACAGGGTCGGGCAAGAGACCCAGTACTTC.

This clonotype has at least ten counts. This chain joins TRBV29-1 and TRBJ1-1, with a weak D call TRBD1 (5 bases). Germline CDR1 reads SQVTM; CDR2 reads ANQGSEA. CDR3 length: 12 amino acids. V lost 4 bases, J lost 1 base, and 7 bases lay in between. This chain's CDR3 is CSVGQGNTEAFF. The CDR3 nucleotides read TGCAGCGTTGGTCAGGGGAACACTGAAGCTTTCTTT.

The sample holds many counts of this clonotype. This rearrangement joins TRBV2 to TRBJ2-7; weak D call: TRBD1 (6 bases). The length of the CDR3 is 12 residues. Germline CDR1 reads SNHLY; CDR2 reads FYNNEI. The V end was cut by 5 bases, the J end by 5 bases, with 10 bases between. The CDR3 here is CASSSGEHEQYF. The DNA for the CDR3 is TGTGCCAGCAGTTCAGGGGAGCACGAGCAGTACTTC.

In its sample, this clonotype was seen many times. This chain uses TRBV5-1 with TRBJ1-3; D uncertain. Germline CDR1 SGHRS, CDR2 YFSETQ. CDR3 length: 16 amino acids. The V and J ends lost 0 bases and 0 bases respectively, with 10 bases between them. The CDR3 DNA follows: TGCGCCAGCAGCTTGGGTCCGGGGAGCTCTGGAAACACCATATATTTT. Its protein product is CASSLGPGSSGNTIYF.

The chain carries TRBV5-1 and TRBJ2-3; D uncertain. V was trimmed by 4 bases and J by 0 bases, leaving 12 bases between them. CDR1 and CDR2 from the germline V gene are SGHRS and YFSETQ. The CDR3 extends over 15 amino acids. Here the CDR3 reads CASSADGSSTDTQYF. In DNA, the CDR3 is TGCGCCAGCAGCGCGGACGGCTCTAGCACAGATACGCAGTATTTT.